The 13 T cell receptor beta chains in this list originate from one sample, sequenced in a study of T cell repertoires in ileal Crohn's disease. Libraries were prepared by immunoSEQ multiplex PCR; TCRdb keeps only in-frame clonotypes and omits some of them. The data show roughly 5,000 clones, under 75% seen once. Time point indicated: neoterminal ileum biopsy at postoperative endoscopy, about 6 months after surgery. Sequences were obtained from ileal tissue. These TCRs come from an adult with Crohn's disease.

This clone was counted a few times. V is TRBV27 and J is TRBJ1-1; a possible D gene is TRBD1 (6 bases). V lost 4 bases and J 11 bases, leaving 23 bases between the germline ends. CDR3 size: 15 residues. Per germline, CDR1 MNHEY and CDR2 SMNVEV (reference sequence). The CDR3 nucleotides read TGTGCCAGCAGTTCTCCCTCCGGGACATTAATACCGGCTTTCTTT. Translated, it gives CASSSPSGTLIPAFF.

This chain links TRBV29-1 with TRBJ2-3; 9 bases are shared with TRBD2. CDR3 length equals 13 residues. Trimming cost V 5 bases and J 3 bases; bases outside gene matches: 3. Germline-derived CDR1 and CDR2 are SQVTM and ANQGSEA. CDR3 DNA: TGCAGCGTTTGGGGACTAGCTACAGATACGCAGTATTTT. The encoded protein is CSVWGLATDTQYF.

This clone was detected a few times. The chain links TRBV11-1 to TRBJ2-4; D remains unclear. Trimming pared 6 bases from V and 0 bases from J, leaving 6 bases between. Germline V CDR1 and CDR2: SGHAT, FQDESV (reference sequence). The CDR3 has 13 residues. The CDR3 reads CASRELAKNIQYF. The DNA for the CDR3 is TGTGCCAGCAGGGAGCTAGCCAAAAACATTCAGTACTTC.

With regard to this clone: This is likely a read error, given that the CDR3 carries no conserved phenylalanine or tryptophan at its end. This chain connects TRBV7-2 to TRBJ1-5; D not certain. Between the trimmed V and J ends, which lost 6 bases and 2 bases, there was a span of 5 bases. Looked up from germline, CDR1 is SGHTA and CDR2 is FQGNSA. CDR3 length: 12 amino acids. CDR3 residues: CASSWGNQPQHL. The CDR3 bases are TGTGCCAGCAGTTGGGGCAATCAGCCCCAGCATCTT.

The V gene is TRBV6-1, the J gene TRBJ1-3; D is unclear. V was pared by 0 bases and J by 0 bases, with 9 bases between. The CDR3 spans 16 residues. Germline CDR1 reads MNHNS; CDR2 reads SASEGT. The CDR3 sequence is CASSEAPPSSGNTIYF. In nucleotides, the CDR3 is TGTGCCAGCAGTGAAGCCCCACCGAGCTCTGGAAACACCATATATTTT.

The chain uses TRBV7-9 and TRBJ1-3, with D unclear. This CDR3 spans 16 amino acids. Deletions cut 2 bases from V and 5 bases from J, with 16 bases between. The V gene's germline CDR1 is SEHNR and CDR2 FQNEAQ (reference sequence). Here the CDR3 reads CASSLPELLVRNTIYF. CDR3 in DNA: TGTGCCAGCAGCTTACCTGAACTCCTCGTCCGAAACACCATATATTTT.

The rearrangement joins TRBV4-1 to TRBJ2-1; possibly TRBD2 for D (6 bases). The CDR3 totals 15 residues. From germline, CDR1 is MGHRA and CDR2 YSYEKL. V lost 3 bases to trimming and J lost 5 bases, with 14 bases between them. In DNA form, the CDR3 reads TGCGCCAGCAGCCACGCACCCGGACTAAACAATGAGCAGTTCTTC. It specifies CASSHAPGLNNEQFF.

The CDR3 sequence is CASSPQGGTDTQYF. The CDR3 nucleotides are TGTGCCAGCTCACCACAGGGGGGCACAGATACGCAGTATTTT. This chain joins TRBV18 and TRBJ2-3, with a tentative D call TRBD1 (6 bases). The length of the CDR3 is 14 residues. The V and J ends lost 1 base and 1 base respectively, with 6 bases between them. Germline CDR1 KGHSH, CDR2 LQKENI. Full variable domain (missing parts from reference TRBV18 and TRBJ2-3): NAGVMQNPRHLVRRRGQEARLRCSPMKGHSHVYWYRQLPEEGLKFMVYLQKENIIDESGMPKERFSAEFPKEGPSILRIQQVVRGDSAAYFCASSPQGGTDTQYFGPGTRLTVL.

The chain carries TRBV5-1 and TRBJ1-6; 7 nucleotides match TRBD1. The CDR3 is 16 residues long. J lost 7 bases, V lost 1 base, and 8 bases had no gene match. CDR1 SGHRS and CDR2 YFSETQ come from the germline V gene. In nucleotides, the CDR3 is TGCGCCAGCAGCTTGCAAACTCCGGGACAGAATTCACCCCTCCACTTT. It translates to CASSLQTPGQNSPLHF.

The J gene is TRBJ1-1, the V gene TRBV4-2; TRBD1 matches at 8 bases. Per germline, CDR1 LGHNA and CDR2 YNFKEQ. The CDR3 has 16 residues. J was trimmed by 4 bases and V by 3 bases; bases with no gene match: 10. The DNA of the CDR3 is TGTGCCAGCAGCCAGGACCCAGGACAGGGCGCCACTGAAGCTTTCTTT. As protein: CASSQDPGQGATEAFF.

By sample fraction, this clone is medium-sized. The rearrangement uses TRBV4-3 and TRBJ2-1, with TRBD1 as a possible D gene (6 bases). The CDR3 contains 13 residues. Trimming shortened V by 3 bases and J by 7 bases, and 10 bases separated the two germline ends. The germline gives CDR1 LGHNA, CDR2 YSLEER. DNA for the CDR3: TGCGCCAGCAGCCACTCCGGACAGAATGAGCAGTTCTTC. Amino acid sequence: CASSHSGQNEQFF.

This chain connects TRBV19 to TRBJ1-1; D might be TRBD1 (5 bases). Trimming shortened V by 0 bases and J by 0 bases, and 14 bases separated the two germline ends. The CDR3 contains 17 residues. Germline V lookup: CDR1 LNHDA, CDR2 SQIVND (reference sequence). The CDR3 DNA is TGTGCCAGTAGTATAGATCGGGAGGGGCCCATGAACACTGAAGCTTTCTTT. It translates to CASSIDREGPMNTEAFF.

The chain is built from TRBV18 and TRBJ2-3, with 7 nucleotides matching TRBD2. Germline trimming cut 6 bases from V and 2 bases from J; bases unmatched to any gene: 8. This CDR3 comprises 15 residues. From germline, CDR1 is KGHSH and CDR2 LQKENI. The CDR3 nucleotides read TGTGCCAGCTCCCTGGGAGCGGGAAACACAGATACGCAGTATTTT. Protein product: CASSLGAGNTDTQYF.